One and the same sample provided the 25 T cell receptor beta chains below, sequenced in a study of regulatory T cells in long-lasting Graves disease. Through Arm-PCR of CDR3 regions and iRepertoire HTBI primers, TCR beta libraries were built. TCRdb reprocessed the multiplex PCR reads via MiXCR and lists one record per CDR3 protein. In the table there are hundreds of thousands of distinct CDR3 sequences, roughly 15% of which are singletons. Time point meaning: newly diagnosed GD, antithyroid drugs for less than 3 months. Following extraction of RNA from PBMCs, that RNA was used to make the TCR library. These data were likewise used in another study, on T cells in Graves' hyperthyroidism and ophthalmopathy.

The sequenced sample was peripheral blood mononuclear cells (PBMCs), obtained at new diagnosis, from a patient treated with antithyroid drugs. The receptors were sampled from a woman aged 25-40 years with Graves disease.

This chain uses TRBV7-9 with TRBJ2-7; no clear D gene. The CDR3 sequence is 12 residues long. The V end lost 5 bases, the J end lost 5 bases, and 10 bases lay between the germline ends. Germline CDR1 and CDR2: SEHNR and FQNEAQ (reference sequence). DNA for the CDR3: TGTGCCAGCAGCCGGACGGATAACGAGCAGTACTTC. Translated, it gives CASSRTDNEQYF.

Many counts were recorded for this clonotype. The chain carries TRBV28 and TRBJ1-2; 7 nucleotides line up with TRBD1. CDR3 length equals 12 residues. Germline V gives CDR1 MDHEN, CDR2 SYDVKM. V lost 7 bases to trimming and J lost 8 bases; unmatched junction nucleotides: 7. CDR3 residues: CASIDRASGYTF. CDR3 coding DNA: TGTGCCAGCATTGACAGGGCCTCCGGCTACACCTTC.

This clonotype has just a few counts. The rearrangement joins TRBV15 to TRBJ1-4; maybe TRBD1 (5 bases). Germline V gives CDR1 LNHNV, CDR2 YYDKDF (reference sequence). V gave up 0 bases and J gave up 5 bases, with 19 bases separating them. The CDR3 consists of 18 residues. The CDR3 spells CATSRDLKAVAGNEKLFF. DNA of the CDR3: TGTGCCACCAGCAGAGATCTAAAGGCGGTGGCAGGGAATGAAAAACTGTTTTTT.

This clonotype appeared many times. The rearrangement links TRBV7-6 to TRBJ1-5, with 8 nucleotides matching TRBD1. V shed 4 bases, J shed 7 bases, and the junction held 6 bases outside the gene matches. Germline V gene sequence: CDR1 SGHVS, CDR2 FNYEAQ. The CDR3 covers 14 residues. The CDR3 sequence: CASSSGTGQQPQHF. CDR3 coding DNA: TGTGCCAGCAGCTCCGGGACAGGACAGCAGCCCCAGCATTTT.

This clonotype was counted many times. In DNA form, the CDR3 reads TGTGCCAGCAGCTTAAACCCCGGGACAGGGTTACGTGAGCAGTTCTTC. Translation gives CASSLNPGTGLREQFF. The V call is TRBV11-2, the J call TRBJ2-1, with 9 bases aligning to TRBD1. Germline CDR1 reads SGHAT; CDR2 reads FQNNGV. CDR3 length: 16 residues. V lost 2 bases, J lost 9 bases, and 11 bases stayed unmatched.

This clonotype was counted ten times or more. The chain uses TRBV12-3 or TRBV12-4 and TRBJ1-2; D gene unclear. CDR3 length: 12 amino acids. The V end was cut by 3 bases, the J end by 4 bases, with 6 bases between. The CDR3 DNA is TGTGCCAGCAGTTTTGCCATCTATGGCTACACCTTC. It encodes CASSFAIYGYTF.

This clonotype was counted ten times or more. This sequence joins TRBV6-1 and TRBJ2-5; D is perhaps TRBD2 (6 bases). V was cut by 6 bases and J by 1 base, with 12 bases left in between. The germline V gene has CDR1 MNHNS and CDR2 SASEGT. The CDR3 has 14 amino acids. The CDR3 DNA sequence: TGTGCCAGCAGGCCCGGACTATTCCAAGAGACCCAGTACTTC. Its protein is CASRPGLFQETQYF.

Ten or more counts support this clonotype. This chain joins TRBV6-1 and TRBJ1-5; D remains ambiguous. Between the trimmed V and J ends, which lost 5 bases and 9 bases, there was a span of 14 bases. This CDR3 region has 13 residues. CDR1 and CDR2 (germline): MNHNS, SASEGT. The CDR3 spells CASSLEITMPQHF. The CDR3 DNA reads TGTGCCAGCAGTCTAGAGATAACAATGCCCCAGCATTTT.

This clonotype came up many times. This sequence joins TRBV11-2 and TRBJ2-1; 10 bases line up with TRBD1. J gave up 8 bases and V 5 bases, and 9 bases lay outside the gene matches. The CDR3 loop spans 15 amino acids. CDR1 is SGHAT and CDR2 is FQNNGV in the germline V gene. CDR3 DNA: TGTGCCAGCAGCATGCCGGGGACAGGGGTCGATGAGCAGTTCTTC. This codes for CASSMPGTGVDEQFF.

This clonotype was counted ten times or more. The genes are TRBV28 and TRBJ2-1; 7 nucleotides match TRBD2. This CDR3 region has 14 residues. The J segment lost 10 bases and the V segment lost 2 bases, leaving 8 bases of the junction unmatched. CDR1 MDHEN and CDR2 SYDVKM come from the germline V gene. As DNA, the CDR3 is TGTGCCAGCAGTTTACGGGGGGTAAGTGGCGAGCAGTTCTTC. Translation gives CASSLRGVSGEQFF.

The J gene is TRBJ1-3, the V gene TRBV9; 8 bases are a match to TRBD1. The CDR3 sequence is 18 residues long. V lost 4 bases and J lost 0; bases outside the gene matches: 12. Germline V lookup: CDR1 SGDLS, CDR2 YYNGEE. The DNA of the CDR3 is TGTGCCAGCAGCTCACCGGACAGGGAACGCAGCTCTGGAAACACCATATATTTT. Translation: CASSSPDRERSSGNTIYF.

This clonotype was seen at least ten times. This chain links TRBV28 with TRBJ1-1; perhaps TRBD1 as D (5 bases). The CDR3 length is 15 residues. The V end was cut by 4 bases, the J end by 4 bases, with 16 bases between. Germline assignment: CDR1 MDHEN and CDR2 SYDVKM. In DNA form, the CDR3 reads TGTGCCAGCAGTTCGAGGGGAGGGGAGGGCACTGAAGCTTTCTTT. Protein sequence: CASSSRGGEGTEAFF.

This clonotype was seen more than once but under ten times. This chain joins TRBV9 and TRBJ1-2; D call uncertain. V was pared by 3 bases and J by 6 bases, with 6 bases between. Germline V gene sequence: CDR1 SGDLS, CDR2 YYNGEE. There are 11 residues in the CDR3. The CDR3 sequence is CASSASDGYTF. Here the CDR3 DNA reads TGTGCCAGCAGCGCTTCCGATGGCTACACCTTC. The full variable domain, completed using reference TRBV9 and TRBJ1-2, is DSGVTQTPKHLITATGQRVTLRCSPRSGDLSVYWYQQSLDQGLQFLIQYYNGEERAKGNILERFSAQQFPDLHSELNLSSLELGDSALYFCASSASDGYTFGSGTRLTVV.

This clonotype has at least ten counts. This chain connects TRBV25-1 to TRBJ2-3, with D possibly matching TRBD2 (6 bases). The V gene's germline CDR1 is MGHDK and CDR2 SYGVNS. Trimming took off 7 bases at V and 7 bases at J, with 21 bases between the two ends. This CDR3 contains 15 residues. The CDR3: CASKSLGAGPYTQYF. CDR3 nucleotides: TGTGCCAGCAAGAGCCTAGGAGCGGGTCCCTATACGCAGTATTTT.

Ten or more counts support this clonotype. This chain links TRBV9 with TRBJ1-1; tentative D call: TRBD1 (5 bases). The CDR3 has 14 amino acids. V was shortened by 5 bases and J by 7 bases, with 18 bases between the two germline ends. The germline V gene has CDR1 SGDLS and CDR2 YYNGEE. DNA for the CDR3: TGTGCCAGCAGACCAGGTGGTACGGGACTTGAAGCTTTCTTT. Translation gives CASRPGGTGLEAFF. Variable domain in full (rest from reference TRBV9 and TRBJ1-1): DSGVTQTPKHLITATGQRVTLRCSPRSGDLSVYWYQQSLDQGLQFLIQYYNGEERAKGNILERFSAQQFPDLHSELNLSSLELGDSALYFCASRPGGTGLEAFFGQGTRLTVV.

This clonotype was counted ten times or more. This sequence joins TRBV12-3 or TRBV12-4 and TRBJ2-3; the D call may be TRBD1 or TRBD2 (6 bases each). This CDR3 spans 16 amino acids. V dropped 4 bases and J dropped 6 bases, with 20 bases sitting between them. CDR3 sequence reads: CASSYAIIGGRDTQYF. DNA for the CDR3: TGTGCCAGCAGTTACGCCATTATCGGGGGCAGGGATACGCAGTATTTT.

The chain uses TRBV5-6 and TRBJ2-5; a possible D gene is TRBD1 (7 bases). This CDR3 contains 13 residues. Trimming took off 3 bases at V and 6 bases at J, with 12 bases between the two ends. Germline V gene data show CDR1 as SGHDT and CDR2 as YYEEEE. The CDR3 DNA reads TGTGCCAGCAGCTGGGCAGGGGGGCAGACCCAGTACTTC. Translating it yields CASSWAGGQTQYF.

The chain recombines TRBV7-9 with TRBJ1-2; 9 bases line up with TRBD1. The CDR3 covers 16 residues. Germline V lookup: CDR1 SEHNR, CDR2 FQNEAQ (reference sequence). Unmatched junction bases numbered 8, after V lost 6 bases and J lost 0 bases. This CDR3 is CASSRDRVDANYGYTF. The CDR3 bases are TGTGCCAGCAGTCGGGACAGGGTGGACGCTAACTATGGCTACACCTTC.

The rearrangement joins TRBV7-9 to TRBJ2-6, with TRBD2 matching over 8 bases. V shed 2 bases, J shed 0 bases, and the junction held 9 bases outside the gene matches. This CDR3 is 19 amino acids long. Germline V gene lookup returns CDR1 SEHNR and CDR2 FQNEAQ (reference sequence). The CDR3 coding sequence is TGTGCCAGCAGCTTAATCTCCAGCGGGAGCCTCTCTGGGGCCAACGTCCTGACTTTC. Encoded protein: CASSLISSGSLSGANVLTF.

To note about this clonotype: Given a far larger clone just one base away, this is likely a sequencing read error. This chain uses TRBV28 with TRBJ2-5; 11 bases agree with TRBD1. The V gene's germline CDR1 is MDHEN and CDR2 SYDVKM. The CDR3 has 15 amino acids. J gave up 11 bases and V 2 bases, and 10 bases lay outside the gene matches. The CDR3 region is CASSLGQGAVNEQYF. CDR3 nucleotide sequence: TGTGCCAGCAGTTTAGGACAGGGGGCTGTCAATGAGCAGTACTTC.

This clonotype was found a few times. The DNA for the CDR3 is TGTGCCAGCAGACAAAGCTTAGTAGGGAGCACAGATACGCAGTATTTT. It translates to CASRQSLVGSTDTQYF. This chain uses TRBV28 with TRBJ2-3; D is unresolved. Trimming cost V 6 bases and J 0 bases, with 16 bases left between them. Germline assignment: CDR1 MDHEN and CDR2 SYDVKM. The CDR3 contains 16 residues. Filled out from reference TRBV28 and TRBJ2-3, the complete variable domain reads DVKVTQSSRYLVKRTGEKVFLECVQDMDHENMFWYRQDPGLGLRLIYFSYDVKMKEKGDIPEGYSVSREKKERFSLILESASTNQTSMYLCASRQSLVGSTDTQYFGPGTRLTVL.

This sequence joins TRBV4-1 and TRBJ2-5, with 9 bases fitting TRBD2. Looked up from germline, CDR1 is MGHRA and CDR2 is YSYEKL. CDR3 length: 16 residues. V shed 6 bases, J shed 1 base, and the junction held 9 bases outside the gene matches. This CDR3 reads CASRGIVTSGQETQYF. CDR3 DNA: TGCGCCAGCAGAGGTATTGTGACTAGCGGCCAAGAGACCCAGTACTTC.

This clonotype was seen a handful of times. The CDR3 sequence is CSARPPGTSYEQYF. In DNA, the CDR3 is TGCAGTGCCCGTCCCCCTGGGACATCCTACGAGCAGTACTTC. The V and J genes are TRBV20-1 and TRBJ2-7, with D possibly being TRBD1 (6 bases). Trimming removed 6 bases from V and 1 base from J, with 16 bases in between. Germline V gives CDR1 DFQATT, CDR2 SNEGSKA (reference sequence). CDR3 length: 14 amino acids.

In its sample, this clonotype was seen a few times. The rearrangement joins TRBV27 to TRBJ2-1, with 11 bases that match TRBD2. V lost 6 bases, J lost 9 bases, and 10 bases stayed unmatched. Germline loops: CDR1 MNHEY, CDR2 SMNVEV (reference sequence). The CDR3 is made up of 15 amino acids. The CDR3 region has the DNA TGTGCCAGCAGGACTTTAGCGGGAGGGCTGAGTGAGCAGTTCTTC. As protein: CASRTLAGGLSEQFF.

There are a few counts of this clonotype. J is TRBJ2-1 and V is TRBV3-1; D is undetermined. The CDR3 extends over 14 amino acids. The germline gives CDR1 LGHDT, CDR2 YNNKEL (reference sequence). Trimming shortened V by 1 base and J by 5 bases, and 9 bases separated the two germline ends. The CDR3 is CASSQVSSDNEQFF. The CDR3 DNA sequence: TGTGCCAGCAGCCAAGTTAGTTCAGACAATGAGCAGTTCTTC.